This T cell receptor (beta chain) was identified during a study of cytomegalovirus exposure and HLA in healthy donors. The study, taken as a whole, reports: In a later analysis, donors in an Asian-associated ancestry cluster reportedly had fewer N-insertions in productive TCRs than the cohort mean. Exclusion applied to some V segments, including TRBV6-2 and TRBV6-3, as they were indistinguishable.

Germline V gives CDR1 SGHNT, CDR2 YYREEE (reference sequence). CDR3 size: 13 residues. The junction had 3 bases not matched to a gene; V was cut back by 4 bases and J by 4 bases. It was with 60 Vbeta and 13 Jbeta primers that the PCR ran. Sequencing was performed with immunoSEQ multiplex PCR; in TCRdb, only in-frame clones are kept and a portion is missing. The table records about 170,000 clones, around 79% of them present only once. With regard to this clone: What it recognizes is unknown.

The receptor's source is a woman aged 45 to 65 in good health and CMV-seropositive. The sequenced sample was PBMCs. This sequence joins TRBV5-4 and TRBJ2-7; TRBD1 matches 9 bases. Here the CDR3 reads CASSVQGAYEQYF. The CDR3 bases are TGTGCCAGCAGCGTACAGGGGGCGTACGAGCAGTACTTC. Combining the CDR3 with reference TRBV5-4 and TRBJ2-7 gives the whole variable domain ETGVTQSPTHLIKTRGQQVTLRCSSQSGHNTVSWYQQALGQGPQFIFQYYREEENGRGNFPPRFSGLQFPNYSSELNVNALELDDSALYLCASSVQGAYEQYFGPGTRLTVT.